What follows are 20 T cell receptor beta chains derived from one specimen sequenced in a study of blood T cell repertoires in COVID-19. Measured with immunoSEQ multiplex PCR; TCRdb has only the in-frame clones, and not every one. The sample holds around 67,000 clones, 87% seen once. The sequenced sample was peripheral blood. The origin of the receptors is a man aged 45-65 years with active COVID-19.

The chain carries TRBV5-6 and TRBJ2-7; 8 bases are a match to TRBD1. This CDR3 region has 16 residues. The J segment lost 5 bases and the V segment lost 0 bases, leaving 10 bases of the junction unmatched. The germline CDR1 and CDR2 sequences are SGHDT and YYEEEE. The CDR3 reads CASSLGVDRVGHEQYF. CDR3 DNA sequence: TGTGCCAGCAGCTTGGGGGTGGACAGGGTCGGCCACGAGCAGTACTTC.

The V and J genes are TRBV30 and TRBJ2-5; TRBD1 matches at 9 bases. This CDR3 spans 15 amino acids. Germline V CDR1 and CDR2: GTSNPN, SVGIG (reference sequence). V dropped 3 bases and J dropped 5; count of bases not matched to a gene: 10. The CDR3 is CAWSLGTGSRETQYF. The CDR3 DNA is TGTGCCTGGAGCCTCGGGACAGGGAGTCGGGAGACCCAGTACTTC.

The chain uses TRBV28 and TRBJ2-1, with unresolved D. Between the trimmed V and J ends, which lost 2 bases and 15 bases, there was a span of 14 bases. CDR3 size: 12 residues. Germline V CDR1 and CDR2: MDHEN, SYDVKM. Written as DNA, the CDR3 is TGTGCCAGCAGTTTAGCCAGTGGTGGCCCGTTCTTC. Amino acid sequence: CASSLASGGPFF.

J is TRBJ2-1 and V is TRBV2, with a possible D match to TRBD1 (6 bases). CDR3 length equals 15 residues. The V and J ends lost 3 bases and 0 bases respectively, with 9 bases between them. In germline, CDR1 is SNHLY, CDR2 FYNNEI. The CDR3 DNA reads TGTGCCAGCAGTGAGGACAGCAGCTCCTACAATGAGCAGTTCTTC. Translating it yields CASSEDSSSYNEQFF.

The chain recombines TRBV5-1 with TRBJ2-3; weak D call: TRBD2 (6 bases). This CDR3 is built from 14 residues. The V end was cut by 3 bases, the J end by 6 bases, with 14 bases between. From germline, CDR1 is SGHRS and CDR2 YFSETQ. The CDR3 reads CASSSGAEGDTQYF. In nucleotides, the CDR3 is TGCGCCAGCAGCTCTGGGGCGGAGGGGGATACGCAGTATTTT.

V usage is TRBV19 and J usage is TRBJ2-7; 10 bases map to TRBD2. V shed 4 bases, J shed 2 bases, and the junction held 8 bases outside the gene matches. The germline gives CDR1 LNHDA, CDR2 SQIVND (reference sequence). This CDR3 spans 16 amino acids. The CDR3 DNA follows: TGTGCCAGTAGTACCCTAACTAGCGGGAAGCCCTACGAGCAGTACTTC. It encodes CASSTLTSGKPYEQYF. The full variable domain, in which reference TRBV19 and TRBJ2-7 provide the parts outside the CDR3, is DGGITQSPKYLFRKEGQNVTLSCEQNLNHDAMYWYRQDPGQGLRLIYYSQIVNDFQKGDIAEGYSVSREKKESFPLTVTSAQKNPTAFYLCASSTLTSGKPYEQYFGPGTRLTVT.

This chain connects TRBV7-9 to TRBJ1-1; D may be TRBD1 (5 bases). The CDR3 runs 11 residues. The V gene's germline CDR1 is SEHNR and CDR2 FQNEAQ (reference sequence). V lost 5 bases to trimming and J lost 7 bases, with 8 bases between them. This chain's CDR3 is CASSDSVEAFF. Written as DNA, the CDR3 is TGTGCCAGCAGCGACAGCGTTGAAGCTTTCTTT.

The chain carries TRBV5-1 and TRBJ2-5; D call uncertain. V lost 3 bases, J lost 0 bases, and 6 bases lay in between. The CDR3 is 13 amino acids. Germline values: CDR1 SGHRS, CDR2 YFSETQ. This chain's CDR3 is CASSSSYQETQYF. The CDR3 DNA reads TGCGCCAGCAGCTCCTCTTACCAAGAGACCCAGTACTTC. Supplemented by reference TRBV5-1 and TRBJ2-5, the full variable domain reads KAGVTQTPRYLIKTRGQQVTLSCSPISGHRSVSWYQQTPGQGLQFLFEYFSETQRNKGNFPGRFSGRQFSNSRSEMNVSTLELGDSALYLCASSSSYQETQYFGPGTRLLVL.

The CDR3 DNA sequence: TGTGCCAGCAGAGGCACAGGGGCCCGCAGCTATGGCTACACCTTC. Translation: CASRGTGARSYGYTF. J is TRBJ1-2 and V is TRBV27; TRBD1 matches 7 bases. CDR1 and CDR2 from the germline V gene are MNHEY and SMNVEV (reference sequence). The J segment lost 4 bases and the V segment lost 6 bases, leaving 11 bases of the junction unmatched. CDR3 length: 15 residues.

The rearrangement uses TRBV21-1 and TRBJ2-5; the table's D call, TRBD1, has no DNA check behind it. TRBV21-1 represents a pseudogene. The CDR3 totals 14 residues. The CDR3 loop reads CASSKGQGQETQYF. The CDR3 bases are TGTGCCAGCAGCAAAGGCCAGGGACAAGAGACCCAGTACTTC.

This sequence joins TRBV7-3 and TRBJ2-5; TRBD2 aligns across 7 bases. The junction had 6 bases not matched to a gene; V was cut back by 4 bases and J by 4 bases. The CDR3 extends over 14 amino acids. From germline, CDR1 is SGHTA and CDR2 FQGTGA. The CDR3 reads CASSYSGGRETQYF. The DNA for the CDR3 is TGTGCCAGCAGCTACTCGGGGGGACGAGAGACCCAGTACTTC.

This clone was counted between two and nine times. This chain links TRBV7-9 with TRBJ2-7, with unresolved D. The V gene lost 3 bases and the J gene lost 6 bases, with 9 bases spanning the gap. There are 12 residues in the CDR3. In germline, CDR1 is SEHNR, CDR2 FQNEAQ (reference sequence). CDR3: CASSFPTGEQYF. In nucleotides, the CDR3 is TGTGCCAGCAGCTTCCCTACCGGCGAGCAGTACTTC.

The chain recombines TRBV2 with TRBJ2-1, with TRBD2 matching 10 bases. The CDR3 runs to 15 residues. The V gene end was trimmed by 6 bases and the J gene end by 2 bases; junction bases not matched to a gene: 4. Germline values: CDR1 SNHLY, CDR2 FYNNEI. CDR3 in DNA: TGTGCCAGCAGGGTTACTAGCGGGGCCTACAATGAGCAGTTCTTC. Translating it yields CASRVTSGAYNEQFF.

V gene TRBV5-1 combines with J gene TRBJ2-3, with 9 bases lining up with TRBD2. V dropped 2 bases and J dropped 3; count of bases not matched to a gene: 13. Per the germline V gene, CDR1 is SGHRS and CDR2 is YFSETQ. The CDR3 runs 18 residues. CDR3 residues: CASSFLRGGTRGTDTQYF. As DNA, the CDR3 is TGCGCCAGCAGCTTTCTGCGGGGGGGGACCCGCGGGACAGATACGCAGTATTTT.

This clone appeared a single time. The chain links TRBV5-1 to TRBJ2-3, with D unclear. V was cut by 1 base and J by 4 bases, with 7 bases left in between. This CDR3 spans 13 amino acids. Germline values: CDR1 SGHRS, CDR2 YFSETQ. The CDR3 region has the DNA TGCGCCAGCAGCTTGACTGCCCCAGATACGCAGTATTTT. Its protein is CASSLTAPDTQYF.

The chain links TRBV5-5 to TRBJ1-4; TRBD1 aligns across 7 bases. The germline CDR1 and CDR2 sequences are SGHKS and YYEKEE (reference sequence). The length of the CDR3 is 15 residues. V lost 3 bases, J lost 6 bases, and 8 bases stayed unmatched. The CDR3 is CASSSPQGWDEKLFF. CDR3 bases: TGTGCCAGCAGCTCTCCACAGGGGTGGGATGAAAAACTGTTTTTT.

This chain connects TRBV27 to TRBJ1-1; a possible D gene is TRBD1 (6 bases). This CDR3 has 14 amino acids. CDR1 and CDR2 (germline): MNHEY, SMNVEV (reference sequence). V was pared by 2 bases and J by 4 bases, with 11 bases between. The CDR3 loop reads CASSLTLRGTEAFF. The CDR3 region has the DNA TGTGCCAGCAGTTTAACTCTCAGGGGCACTGAAGCTTTCTTT.

This clone was picked up one time. The rearrangement links TRBV3-1 (or the pseudogene TRBV3-2) to TRBJ2-1; D may be TRBD2 (5 bases). The CDR3 is 13 residues long. The germline V and J ends were trimmed by 1 base and 9 bases, with 10 bases remaining between them. Germline values: CDR1 LGHDT, CDR2 YNNKEL (reference sequence). In DNA form, the CDR3 reads TGTGCCAGCAGCCAAGCAGCGGACGGTGAGCAGTTCTTC. Translated, it gives CASSQAADGEQFF.

The chain carries TRBV7-3 and TRBJ2-5; TRBD1 is a possible D gene (6 bases). Trimming stripped 4 bases from V and 4 bases from J, with 13 bases between. Germline values: CDR1 SGHTA, CDR2 FQGTGA. CDR3 length: 14 residues. CDR3 bases: TGTGCCAGCAGCTCCCCTCAGGGGCCAGAGACCCAGTACTTC. This encodes CASSSPQGPETQYF.

This clone turned up a few times. V is TRBV28 and J is TRBJ1-3, with D tentatively TRBD1 (5 bases). Between the trimmed V and J ends, which lost 4 bases and 4 bases, there was a span of 17 bases. CDR3 length equals 16 residues. Per the germline V gene, CDR1 is MDHEN and CDR2 is SYDVKM. CDR3 sequence reads: CASSSSFQQGGNTIYF. CDR3 DNA sequence: TGTGCCAGCAGTTCCTCCTTCCAGCAGGGCGGAAACACCATATATTTT.